A single sample gave rise to the 6 T cell receptor beta chains below, sequenced in a study of metastatic and nonmetastatic thyroid tumors. Through MiXCR, TCRdb re-clonotyped the PCR reads. Found here are 43,000 or so clones, roughly 15% of them singletons; the top ten hold around 20%. Each patient went into thyroid surgery without having received any treatment. Sequenced: blood. The receptors come from a female donor with papillary thyroid cancer or a benign thyroid nodule (not recorded which). Some clones in this sample may be carry-over from other donors' samples.

This clone was counted ten times or more. The J gene is TRBJ2-1, the V gene TRBV6-1, with D possibly being TRBD1 (5 bases). With 5 bases removed from V and 10 bases from J, the gap between germline ends came to 9 bases. This CDR3 has 11 amino acids. CDR1 MNHNS and CDR2 SASEGT come from the germline V gene. CDR3 amino acids: CASSIGAEQFF. The DNA for the CDR3 is TGTGCCAGCAGTATAGGGGCGGAGCAGTTCTTC.

CDR3 loop: CASSLRVRGPTNTGELFF. The DNA of the CDR3 is TGTGCCAGCAGCTTAAGGGTCAGGGGGCCCACGAACACCGGGGAGCTGTTTTTT. The chain joins TRBV7-3 to TRBJ2-2; 8 bases fit TRBD1. V lost 1 base, J lost 0 bases, and 7 bases stayed unmatched. There are 18 residues in the CDR3. CDR1 is SGHTA, CDR2 FQGTGA, per germline.

This clone was seen repeatedly, ten times or more. V is TRBV19 and J is TRBJ1-6, with a possible D match to TRBD1 (5 bases). The CDR3 sequence is 16 residues long. V was clipped by 7 bases and J by 7 bases, with 20 bases between them. Per the germline V gene, CDR1 is LNHDA and CDR2 is SQIVND (reference sequence). CDR3 amino acids: CASNKAVGVGNSPLHF. CDR3 sequence (DNA): TGTGCCAGTAACAAGGCCGTGGGGGTGGGGAATTCACCCCTCCACTTT.

This clone was counted many times. The rearrangement links TRBV18 to TRBJ1-1; D may be TRBD1 (5 bases). Trimming took 1 base from V and 6 from J, leaving 9 bases between them. The CDR3 loop spans 13 amino acids. Germline loops: CDR1 KGHSH, CDR2 LQKENI. The CDR3 protein is CASSPRGDAEAFF. CDR3 DNA: TGTGCCAGCTCACCACGGGGGGACGCTGAAGCTTTCTTT.

This clone was seen ten or more times. This chain links TRBV6-1 with TRBJ2-3, with D unresolved. There are 14 residues in the CDR3. V lost 1 base and J 6 bases, leaving 11 bases between the germline ends. Germline CDR1 MNHNS, CDR2 SASEGT. Written as DNA, the CDR3 is TGTGCCAGCAGTGAAGGCTTTGGCGTCGATACGCAGTATTTT. Its translation is CASSEGFGVDTQYF.

The CDR3 region has the DNA TGCGCCAGCAGCCGAGACTGGAACACCGGGGAGCTGTTTTTT. This codes for CASSRDWNTGELFF. V usage is TRBV5-1 and J usage is TRBJ2-2, with unresolved D. The length of the CDR3 is 14 residues. The germline gives CDR1 SGHRS, CDR2 YFSETQ. Trimming removed 4 bases from V and 1 base from J, with 8 bases in between.